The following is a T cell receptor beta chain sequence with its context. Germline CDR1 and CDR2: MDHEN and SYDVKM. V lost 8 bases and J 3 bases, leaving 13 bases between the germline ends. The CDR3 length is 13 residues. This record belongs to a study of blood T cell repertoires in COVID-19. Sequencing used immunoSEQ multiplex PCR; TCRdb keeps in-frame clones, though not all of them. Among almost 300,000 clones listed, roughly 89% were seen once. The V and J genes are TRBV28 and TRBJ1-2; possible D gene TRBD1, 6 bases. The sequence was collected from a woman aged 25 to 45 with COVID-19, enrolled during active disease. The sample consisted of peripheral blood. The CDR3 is CASVRQADYGYTF. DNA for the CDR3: TGTGCCAGCGTTAGACAGGCCGACTATGGCTACACCTTC.